These 17 T cell receptor beta chains originate from one sample sequenced in a study of shared clonotypes between healthy human individuals. Naive CD8 isolation took CD45RO-negative cells positively selected for CCR7 and excluded terminally differentiated effector memory CD45RA+ cells. Sequenced by immunoSEQ multiplex PCR; TCRdb stores in-frame clones only, minus some. The profile covers millions of clones, with approximately 94% appearing a single time and 1.5% to 2% taken by the ten largest. The sequencing input was naive CD8+ T cells from PBMCs. Receptors originate from a man between 18 and 29 years old in good health. Some clones in this sample may be carry-over from other donors' samples.

The CDR3 loop reads CASSPFRGGNEQFF. The DNA of the CDR3 is TGTGCCAGCAGCCCCTTTAGGGGAGGGAATGAGCAGTTCTTC. The rearrangement links TRBV11-2 to TRBJ2-1, with TRBD2 matching 7 bases. With 5 bases clipped from V and 7 bases from J, the junction kept 8 bases outside the gene matches. This CDR3 has 14 amino acids. CDR1 is SGHAT, CDR2 FQNNGV, per germline.

The V and J genes are TRBV19 and TRBJ2-7, with 11 bases identical to TRBD2. The V segment lost 3 bases and the J segment 3 bases; nucleotides outside the gene matches: 4. The CDR3 is 15 amino acids. Germline CDR1 reads LNHDA; CDR2 reads SQIVND (reference sequence). The CDR3 is CASSISLAGVYEQYF. CDR3 bases: TGTGCCAGTAGTATTTCACTAGCGGGAGTCTACGAGCAGTACTTC.

This chain connects TRBV9 to TRBJ1-3, with TRBD1 as a possible D gene (5 bases). Germline V gene data show CDR1 as SGDLS and CDR2 as YYNGEE. The V end lost 0 bases, the J end lost 4 bases, and 11 bases lay between the germline ends. This CDR3 comprises 15 residues. The CDR3 DNA follows: TGTGCCAGCAGCGTAGGGGGACCGGCCGGAAACACCATATATTTT. Its translation is CASSVGGPAGNTIYF.

The rearrangement joins TRBV28 to TRBJ2-7; 8 nucleotides agree with TRBD1. With 6 bases clipped from V and 3 bases from J, the junction kept 10 bases outside the gene matches. CDR1 is MDHEN and CDR2 is SYDVKM in the germline V gene. This CDR3 is built from 15 residues. The CDR3 protein is CASRRTDRAFYEQYF. The CDR3 coding sequence is TGTGCCAGCAGGCGTACGGACAGGGCTTTCTACGAGCAGTACTTC.

The chain has TRBV2 and TRBJ2-7; 9 bases fit TRBD2. Germline CDR1 and CDR2: SNHLY and FYNNEI. The CDR3 consists of 15 residues. After removal of 6 bases from V and 0 bases from J, the junction contained 6 bases not matched to a gene. The CDR3 sequence: CASRPASGTSYEQYF. The CDR3, as DNA: TGTGCCAGCAGACCCGCTAGCGGGACCTCCTACGAGCAGTACTTC.

This chain uses TRBV5-4 with TRBJ1-1; D is unresolved. Germline lookup yields CDR1 SGHNT and CDR2 YYREEE (reference sequence). This CDR3 contains 15 residues. V lost 0 bases, J lost 3 bases, and 12 bases lay in between. CDR3 nucleotides: TGTGCCAGCAGCTTGGGGATTGGATGGGACACTGAAGCTTTCTTT. It specifies CASSLGIGWDTEAFF.

The V gene is TRBV6-6, the J gene TRBJ2-7; TRBD1 aligns across 9 bases. The CDR3 is made up of 16 amino acids. The germline V gene encodes CDR1 MNHNY and CDR2 SVGAGI (reference sequence). J gave up 1 base and V 4 bases, and 8 bases lay outside the gene matches. The chain's CDR3 is CASSSPGTGWSYEQYF. The DNA of the CDR3 is TGTGCCAGCAGTTCACCCGGGACAGGGTGGTCCTACGAGCAGTACTTC.

The chain employs TRBV25-1 and TRBJ1-6, with a weak D call TRBD1 (5 bases). This CDR3 is 13 amino acids long. Germline V lookup: CDR1 MGHDK, CDR2 SYGVNS. V lost 5 bases and J lost 5, with 7 bases in between. The CDR3 sequence is CASSLTDNSPLHF. Here the CDR3 DNA reads TGTGCCAGCAGTCTGACAGATAATTCACCCCTCCACTTT. The full variable domain, rest sourced from reference TRBV25-1 and TRBJ1-6, is EADIYQTPRYLVIGTGKKITLECSQTMGHDKMYWYQQDPGMELHLIHYSYGVNSTEKGDLSSESTVSRIRTEHFPLTLESARPSHTSQYLCASSLTDNSPLHFGNGTRLTVT.

This chain connects TRBV27 to TRBJ2-2, with D perhaps assigned TRBD1 or TRBD2 (5 bases each). CDR3 size: 15 residues. V shed 3 bases and J shed 3 bases, with 11 bases lying between them. The germline CDR1 and CDR2 sequences are MNHEY and SMNVEV (reference sequence). The CDR3 nucleotides are TGTGCCAGCAGTTTCTCGGGGCCGTACACCGGGGAGCTGTTTTTT. This translates into CASSFSGPYTGELFF.

J is TRBJ2-3 and V is TRBV12-5; D is unresolved. CDR3 length: 17 residues. CDR1 LGHNT and CDR2 FRNRAP come from the germline V gene. The V end lost 0 bases, the J end lost 1 base, and 14 bases lay between the germline ends. The CDR3 loop reads CASGLVTPSGRTDTQYF. The CDR3 nucleotides are TGTGCTAGTGGTTTGGTAACCCCCTCCGGACGCACAGATACGCAGTATTTT.

The J gene is TRBJ2-1, the V gene TRBV2, with 11 bases aligning to TRBD1. V dropped 11 bases and J dropped 7; count of bases not matched to a gene: 16. The germline V gene has CDR1 SNHLY and CDR2 FYNNEI. CDR3 length: 16 residues. The CDR3 coding sequence is TGTGCCGTTTGGACAGGGGGCCTTAGTGCAGGGAATGAGCAGTTCTTC. Translating it yields CAVWTGGLSAGNEQFF.

This sequence joins TRBV5-4 and TRBJ2-1, with TRBD2 matching over 8 bases. The germline gives CDR1 SGHNT, CDR2 YYREEE (reference sequence). The V gene end was trimmed by 7 bases and the J gene end by 10 bases; junction bases not matched to a gene: 7. The CDR3 length is 12 residues. The chain's CDR3 is CASATTSGEQFF. The CDR3, as DNA: TGTGCCAGCGCAACCACTAGCGGCGAGCAGTTCTTC. Full variable domain (remainder filled in from reference TRBV5-4 and TRBJ2-1): ETGVTQSPTHLIKTRGQQVTLRCSSQSGHNTVSWYQQALGQGPQFIFQYYREEENGRGNFPPRFSGLQFPNYSSELNVNALELDDSALYLCASATTSGEQFFGPGTRLTVL.

This clone was observed a single time. The chain couples TRBV28 to TRBJ2-5; D not resolved. Per the germline V gene, CDR1 is MDHEN and CDR2 is SYDVKM. The CDR3 runs 15 residues. V was cut by 6 bases and J by 0 bases, with 14 bases left in between. CDR3: CASRLRYQYQETQYF. The DNA of the CDR3 is TGTGCCAGCAGGCTAAGATACCAGTACCAAGAGACCCAGTACTTC.

The chain recombines TRBV6-1 with TRBJ1-4; the D is unclear. V gave up 5 bases and J gave up 8 bases, with 18 bases separating them. The germline V gene has CDR1 MNHNS and CDR2 SASEGT. CDR3 size: 15 residues. This chain's CDR3 is CASSPRITVEEKLFF. The CDR3 nucleotides read TGTGCCAGCAGTCCCCGGATCACCGTGGAGGAAAAACTGTTTTTT.

With regard to this clone: This specimen includes other DNA sequences encoding the same CDR3. This chain connects TRBV29-1 to TRBJ2-1; D gene unclear. Germline values: CDR1 SQVTM, CDR2 ANQGSEA. The CDR3 length is 10 residues. The V end was cut by 4 bases, the J end by 9 bases, with 7 bases between. CDR3 sequence (DNA): TGCAGCGTTGGGGCTGGTGAGCAGTTCTTC. Protein product: CSVGAGEQFF.

The rearrangement uses TRBV6-1 and TRBJ1-5; TRBD1 matches at 11 bases. This CDR3 has 17 residues. V shed 3 bases and J 4 bases; nucleotides not matched to a gene: 8. Germline V lookup: CDR1 MNHNS, CDR2 SASEGT. For the CDR3, the DNA is TGTGCCAGCAGTGACGGCTTGAGGGACAGGGGGAATCAGCCCCAGCATTTT. This encodes CASSDGLRDRGNQPQHF.

V and J are TRBV5-6 and TRBJ2-5; unclear D gene. The CDR3 runs 17 residues. CDR1 is SGHDT and CDR2 is YYEEEE in the germline V gene. Between the trimmed V and J ends, which lost 1 base and 0 bases, there was a span of 16 bases. This CDR3 is CASSLSPGRVYQETQYF. CDR3 nucleotide sequence: TGTGCCAGCAGCTTGTCACCCGGTAGGGTGTACCAAGAGACCCAGTACTTC.